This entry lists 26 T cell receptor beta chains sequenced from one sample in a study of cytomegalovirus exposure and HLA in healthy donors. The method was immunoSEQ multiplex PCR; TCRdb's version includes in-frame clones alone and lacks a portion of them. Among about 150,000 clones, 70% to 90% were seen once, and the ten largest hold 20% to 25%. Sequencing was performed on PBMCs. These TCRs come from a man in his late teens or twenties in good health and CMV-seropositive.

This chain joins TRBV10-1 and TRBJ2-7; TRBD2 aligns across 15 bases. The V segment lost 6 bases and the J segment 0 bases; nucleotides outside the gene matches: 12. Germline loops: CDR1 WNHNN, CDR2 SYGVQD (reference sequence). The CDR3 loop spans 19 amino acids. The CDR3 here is CASRFKGLAGGGSSYEQYF. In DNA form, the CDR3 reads TGCGCCAGCAGGTTCAAAGGACTAGCGGGAGGGGGGAGCTCCTACGAGCAGTACTTC.

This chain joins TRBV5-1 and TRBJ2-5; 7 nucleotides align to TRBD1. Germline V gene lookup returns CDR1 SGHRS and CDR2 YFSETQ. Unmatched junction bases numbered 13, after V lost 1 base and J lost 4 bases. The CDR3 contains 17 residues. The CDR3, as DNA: TGCGCCAGCAGCTTGACAGGGGCGGCTTATGATGGAGAGACCCAGTACTTC. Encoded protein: CASSLTGAAYDGETQYF.

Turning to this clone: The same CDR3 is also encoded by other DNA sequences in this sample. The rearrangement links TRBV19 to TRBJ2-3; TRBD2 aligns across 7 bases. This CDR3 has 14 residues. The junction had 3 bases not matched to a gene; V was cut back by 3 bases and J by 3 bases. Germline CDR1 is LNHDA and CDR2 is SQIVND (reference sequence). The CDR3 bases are TGTGCCAGTAGTATTGGGGGGGGGACAGATACGCAGTATTTT. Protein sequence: CASSIGGGTDTQYF.

Here the CDR3 reads CASSFDRGLNGYTF. CDR3 nucleotide sequence: TGTGCCAGCAGCTTCGACAGGGGGCTGAATGGCTACACCTTC. J is TRBJ1-2 and V is TRBV13; TRBD1 agrees at 10 bases. Germline CDR1 and CDR2: PRHDT and FYEKMQ (reference sequence). This CDR3 spans 14 amino acids. With 3 bases clipped from V and 6 bases from J, the junction kept 4 bases outside the gene matches.

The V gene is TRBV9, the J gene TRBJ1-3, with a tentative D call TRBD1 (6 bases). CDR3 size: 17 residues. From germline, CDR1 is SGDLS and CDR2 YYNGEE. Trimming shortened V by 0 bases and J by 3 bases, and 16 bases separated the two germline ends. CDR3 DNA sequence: TGTGCCAGCAGCGTAGATATGGGGGCCCCTCGTGGAAACACCATATATTTT. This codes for CASSVDMGAPRGNTIYF.

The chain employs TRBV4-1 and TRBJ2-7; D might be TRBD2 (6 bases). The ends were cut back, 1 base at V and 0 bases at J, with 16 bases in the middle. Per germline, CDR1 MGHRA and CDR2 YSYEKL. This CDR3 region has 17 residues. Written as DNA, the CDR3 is TGCGCCAGCAGCCAAGTGATCGGGACTTTCGGCTCCTACGAGCAGTACTTC. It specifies CASSQVIGTFGSYEQYF.

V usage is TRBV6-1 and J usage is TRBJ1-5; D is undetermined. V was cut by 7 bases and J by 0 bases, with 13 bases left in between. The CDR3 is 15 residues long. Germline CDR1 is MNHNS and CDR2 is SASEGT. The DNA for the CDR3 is TGTGCCAGCAATGTAAGGAGGGATAGCAATCAGCCCCAGCATTTT. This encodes CASNVRRDSNQPQHF.

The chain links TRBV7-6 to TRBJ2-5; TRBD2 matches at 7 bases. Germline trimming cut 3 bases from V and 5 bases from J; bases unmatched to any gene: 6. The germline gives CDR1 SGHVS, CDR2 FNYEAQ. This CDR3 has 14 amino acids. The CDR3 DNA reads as TGTGCCAGCAGCTTGGCGGGGGTGGGGGAGACCCAGTACTTC. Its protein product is CASSLAGVGETQYF.

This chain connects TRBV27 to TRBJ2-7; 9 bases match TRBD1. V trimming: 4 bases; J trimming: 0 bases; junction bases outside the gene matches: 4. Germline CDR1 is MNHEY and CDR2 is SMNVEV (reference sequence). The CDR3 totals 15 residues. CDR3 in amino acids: CASSWGQGYSYEQYF. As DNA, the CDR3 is TGTGCCAGCAGTTGGGGACAGGGTTACTCCTACGAGCAGTACTTC.

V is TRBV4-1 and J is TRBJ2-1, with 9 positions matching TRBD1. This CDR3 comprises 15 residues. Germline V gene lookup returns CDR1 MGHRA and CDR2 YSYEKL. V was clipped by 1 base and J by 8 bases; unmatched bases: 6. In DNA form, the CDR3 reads TGCGCCAGCAGCCAAGTTGGGACAGGGAAGGATGAGCAGTTCTTC. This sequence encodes CASSQVGTGKDEQFF.

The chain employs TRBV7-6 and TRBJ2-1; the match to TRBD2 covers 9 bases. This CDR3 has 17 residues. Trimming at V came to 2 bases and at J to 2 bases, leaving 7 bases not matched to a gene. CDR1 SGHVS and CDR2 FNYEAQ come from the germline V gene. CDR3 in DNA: TGTGCCAGCAGCTTATCCCTCGAGCGGGGGGCCTACAATGAGCAGTTCTTC. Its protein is CASSLSLERGAYNEQFF. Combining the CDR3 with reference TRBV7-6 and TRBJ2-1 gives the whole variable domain GAGVSQSPRYKVTKRGQDVALRCDPISGHVSLYWYRQALGQGPEFLTYFNYEAQQDKSGLPNDRFSAERPEGSISTLTIQRTEQRDSAMYRCASSLSLERGAYNEQFFGPGTRLTVL.

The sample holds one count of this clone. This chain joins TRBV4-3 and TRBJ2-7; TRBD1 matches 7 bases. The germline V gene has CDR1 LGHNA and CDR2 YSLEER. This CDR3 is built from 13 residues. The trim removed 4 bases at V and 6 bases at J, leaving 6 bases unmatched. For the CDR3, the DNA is TGCGCCAGCAGCCGAGACAGGGTAAGCGAGCAGTACTTC. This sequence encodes CASSRDRVSEQYF.

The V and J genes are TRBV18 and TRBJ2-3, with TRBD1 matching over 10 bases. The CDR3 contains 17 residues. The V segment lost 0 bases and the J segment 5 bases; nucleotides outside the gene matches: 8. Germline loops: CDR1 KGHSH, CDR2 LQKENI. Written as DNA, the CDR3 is TGTGCCAGCTCACCACCGAGACCGGGACAGGGGATAGATACGCAGTATTTT. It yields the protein CASSPPRPGQGIDTQYF.

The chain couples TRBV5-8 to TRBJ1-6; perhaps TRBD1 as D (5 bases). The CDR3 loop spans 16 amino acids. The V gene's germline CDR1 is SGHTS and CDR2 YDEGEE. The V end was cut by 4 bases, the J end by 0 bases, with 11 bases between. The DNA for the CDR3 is TGTGCCAGCAGCACGAGACAGAGCTCCTATAATTCACCCCTCCACTTT. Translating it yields CASSTRQSSYNSPLHF.

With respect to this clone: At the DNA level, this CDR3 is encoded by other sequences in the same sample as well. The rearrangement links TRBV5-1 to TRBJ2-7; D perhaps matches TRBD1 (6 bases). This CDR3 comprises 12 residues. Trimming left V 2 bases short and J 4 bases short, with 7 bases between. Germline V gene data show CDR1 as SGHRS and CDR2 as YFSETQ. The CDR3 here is CASSLQGYEQYF. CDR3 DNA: TGCGCCAGCAGCTTACAGGGTTACGAGCAGTACTTC.

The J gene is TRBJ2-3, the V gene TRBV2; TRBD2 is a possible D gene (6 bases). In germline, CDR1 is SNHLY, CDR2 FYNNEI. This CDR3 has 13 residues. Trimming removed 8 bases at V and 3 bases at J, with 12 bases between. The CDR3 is CASPPGGTDTQYF. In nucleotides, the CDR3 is TGTGCCAGCCCCCCAGGAGGGACAGATACGCAGTATTTT. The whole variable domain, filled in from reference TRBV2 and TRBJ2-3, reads EPEVTQTPSHQVTQMGQEVILRCVPISNHLYFYWYRQILGQKVEFLVSFYNNEISEKSEIFDDQFSVERPDGSNFTLKIRSTKLEDSAMYFCASPPGGTDTQYFGPGTRLTVL.

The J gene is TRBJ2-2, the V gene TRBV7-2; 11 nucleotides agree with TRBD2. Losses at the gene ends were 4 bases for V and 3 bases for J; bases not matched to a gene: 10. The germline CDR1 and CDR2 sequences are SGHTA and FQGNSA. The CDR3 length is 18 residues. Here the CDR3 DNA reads TGTGCCAGCAGCTCCCTGGGGGTAGCGGGAGGGTACACCGGGGAGCTGTTTTTT. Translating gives CASSSLGVAGGYTGELFF.

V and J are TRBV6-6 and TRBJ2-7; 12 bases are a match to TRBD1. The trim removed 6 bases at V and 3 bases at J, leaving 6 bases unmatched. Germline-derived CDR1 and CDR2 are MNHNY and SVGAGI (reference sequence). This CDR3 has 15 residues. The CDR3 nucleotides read TGTGCCAGCAGGGGTCGGGACAGGGGGCTCTACGAGCAGTACTTC. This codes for CASRGRDRGLYEQYF.

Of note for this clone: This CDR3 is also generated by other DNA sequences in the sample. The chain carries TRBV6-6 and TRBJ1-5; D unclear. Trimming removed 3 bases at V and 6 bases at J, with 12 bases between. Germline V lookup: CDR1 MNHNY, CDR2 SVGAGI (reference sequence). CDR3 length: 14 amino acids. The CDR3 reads CASSYGGSGQPQHF. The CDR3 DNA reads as TGTGCCAGCAGTTATGGAGGTTCCGGTCAGCCCCAGCATTTT.

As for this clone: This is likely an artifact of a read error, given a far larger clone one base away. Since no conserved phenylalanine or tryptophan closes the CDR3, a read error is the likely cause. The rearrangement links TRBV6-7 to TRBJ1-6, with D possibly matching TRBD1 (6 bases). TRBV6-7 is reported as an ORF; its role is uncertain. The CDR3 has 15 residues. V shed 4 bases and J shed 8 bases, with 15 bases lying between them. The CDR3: CASSSSQGRDSPLHS. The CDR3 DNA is TGTGCCAGCAGTTCCTCACAGGGCCGGGATTCACCCCTCCACTCT.

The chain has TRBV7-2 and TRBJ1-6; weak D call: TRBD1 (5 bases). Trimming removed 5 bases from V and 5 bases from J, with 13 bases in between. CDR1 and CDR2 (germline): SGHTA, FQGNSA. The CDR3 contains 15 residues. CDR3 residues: CASSLRGDHNSPLHF. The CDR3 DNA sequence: TGTGCCAGCAGCCTCCGGGGGGATCATAATTCACCCCTCCACTTT.

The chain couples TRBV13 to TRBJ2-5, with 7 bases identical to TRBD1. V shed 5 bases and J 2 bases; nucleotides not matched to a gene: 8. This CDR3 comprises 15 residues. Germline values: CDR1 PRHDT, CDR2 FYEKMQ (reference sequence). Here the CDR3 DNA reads TGTGCCAGCAGCCCGTGGGACAGACGACAAGAGACCCAGTACTTC. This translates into CASSPWDRRQETQYF.

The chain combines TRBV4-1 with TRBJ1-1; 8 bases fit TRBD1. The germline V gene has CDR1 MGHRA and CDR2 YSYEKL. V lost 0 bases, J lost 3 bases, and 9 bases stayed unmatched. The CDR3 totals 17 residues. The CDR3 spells CASSQEAQGAFDTEAFF. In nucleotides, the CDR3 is TGCGCCAGCAGCCAAGAGGCGCAGGGGGCGTTCGACACTGAAGCTTTCTTT.

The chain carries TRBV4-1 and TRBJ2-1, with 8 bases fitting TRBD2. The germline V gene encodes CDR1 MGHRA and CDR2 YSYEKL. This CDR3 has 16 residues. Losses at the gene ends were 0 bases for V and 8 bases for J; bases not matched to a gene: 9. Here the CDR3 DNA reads TGCGCCAGCAGCCAAGAATGGGCCGGGAGGGGCTATGAGCAGTTCTTC. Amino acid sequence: CASSQEWAGRGYEQFF.

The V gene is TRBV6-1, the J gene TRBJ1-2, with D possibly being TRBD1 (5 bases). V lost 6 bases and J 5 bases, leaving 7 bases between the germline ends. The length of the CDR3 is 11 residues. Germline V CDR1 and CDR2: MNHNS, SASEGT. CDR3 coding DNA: TGTGCCAGCAGGGGGGGGTATGGCTACACCTTC. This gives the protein CASRGGYGYTF.

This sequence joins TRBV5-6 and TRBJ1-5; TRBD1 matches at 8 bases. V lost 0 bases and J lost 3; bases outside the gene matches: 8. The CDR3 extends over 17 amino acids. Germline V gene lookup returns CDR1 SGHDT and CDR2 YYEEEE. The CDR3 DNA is TGTGCCAGCAGCTTGGCCGGTCAGGGGGCGCACAATCAGCCCCAGCATTTT. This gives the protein CASSLAGQGAHNQPQHF.